The 24 T cell receptor beta chains below all came from one sample that was sequenced in a study of blood T cell repertoires in COVID-19 (dated by TCRdb to 2020 to 2021). Libraries were prepared through the immunoSEQ multiplex PCR assay. Entries here come from immuneACCESS through TCRdb and include only in-frame sequences with V and J called. Some clones fail to appear in such tables; in the studies checked, an unresolved V gene covers under half of the shortfall, and the cause of the remainder is unknown. In this sample the table shows about 360,000 clones, 65% to 90% of which occur a single time. The top ten constitute roughly 6.6% of the sample. Input material: peripheral blood. The receptors originated from a woman aged 55-75 years with COVID-19, enrolled during active disease.

The chain uses TRBV6-5 and TRBJ2-3; possible D gene TRBD2, 6 bases. The CDR3 is made up of 15 amino acids. Per the germline V gene, CDR1 is MNHEY and CDR2 is SVGAGI. The V end lost 8 bases, the J end lost 0 bases, and 15 bases lay between the germline ends. The CDR3 loop is CASRRGPTSTDTQYF. CDR3 sequence (DNA): TGTGCCAGCCGGAGGGGCCCTACTAGCACAGATACGCAGTATTTT.

The V gene is TRBV15, the J gene TRBJ2-1; 9 bases fit TRBD1. The CDR3 is 16 residues long. CDR1 is LNHNV, CDR2 YYDKDF, per germline (reference sequence). With V trimmed by 3 bases and J by 0 bases, 3 bases remained unmatched. The CDR3 region has the DNA TGTGCCACCAGCAGGTTGACAGGGGGCTCCTACAATGAGCAGTTCTTC. Protein: CATSRLTGGSYNEQFF.

In DNA form, the CDR3 reads TGCGCCAGCAGTCCTAGCGGGGGGCGAGTCTACGAGCAGTACTTC. It is translated as CASSPSGGRVYEQYF. This sequence joins TRBV5-1 and TRBJ2-7; 11 nucleotides line up with TRBD2. The CDR3 is 15 residues long. With V trimmed by 5 bases and J by 3 bases, 7 bases remained unmatched. The germline CDR1 and CDR2 sequences are SGHRS and YFSETQ.

About this clone: The same CDR3 also results from other DNA sequences found in this sample. This rearrangement joins TRBV7-3 to TRBJ1-1; 7 bases are a match to TRBD1. Trimming took 6 bases from V and 3 from J; bases not matched to a gene: 4. The CDR3 extends over 13 amino acids. Germline V gene data show CDR1 as SGHTA and CDR2 as FQGTGA. CDR3 amino acids: CASRRQGDTEAFF. The DNA of the CDR3 is TGTGCCAGCAGGCGTCAGGGGGACACTGAAGCTTTCTTT.

V is TRBV19 and J is TRBJ1-2; 8 bases map to TRBD1. This CDR3 is 14 amino acids long. Germline CDR1 and CDR2: LNHDA and SQIVND (reference sequence). The trim removed 6 bases at V and 2 bases at J, leaving 5 bases unmatched. CDR3 in amino acids: CASRRTGQNYGYTF. In nucleotides, the CDR3 is TGTGCCAGTAGACGGACAGGGCAAAACTATGGCTACACCTTC.

This clone has a single count. This chain uses TRBV7-3 with TRBJ1-2; D is unclear. V was shortened by 3 bases and J by 8 bases, with 10 bases between the two germline ends. The CDR3 spans 12 residues. The germline V gene has CDR1 SGHTA and CDR2 FQGTGA. The CDR3 loop is CASSFNEEGYTF. The CDR3 DNA reads as TGTGCCAGCAGCTTTAATGAGGAGGGCTACACCTTC.

As for this clone: The same CDR3 can be traced to other DNA sequences in this sample. The V gene is TRBV12-3 or TRBV12-4, the J gene TRBJ2-7, with 9 bases identical to TRBD1. The CDR3 has 13 residues. V lost 5 bases, J lost 3 bases, and 2 bases stayed unmatched. The CDR3 DNA reads as TGTGCCAGCAGTCCGGGACAGGGCTACGAGCAGTACTTC. Its translation: CASSPGQGYEQYF.

The chain combines TRBV29-1 with TRBJ1-3, with D hard to call. The V gene's germline CDR1 is SQVTM and CDR2 ANQGSEA. V was pared by 0 bases and J by 2 bases, with 17 bases between. The CDR3 sequence is 17 residues long. This chain's CDR3 is CSVEDPGVMPPGNTIYF. The CDR3 DNA sequence: TGCAGCGTTGAAGATCCCGGAGTAATGCCTCCTGGAAACACCATATATTTT. Together with reference TRBV29-1 and TRBJ1-3, the CDR3 gives the full variable domain: SAVISQKPSRDICQRGTSLTIQCQVDSQVTMMFWYRQQPGQSLTLIATANQGSEATYESGFVIDKFPISRPNLTFSTLTVSNMSPEDSSIYLCSVEDPGVMPPGNTIYFGEGSWLTVV.

J is TRBJ1-2 and V is TRBV18; D is perhaps TRBD1 (6 bases). V dropped 4 bases and J dropped 6 bases, with 12 bases sitting between them. The germline V gene encodes CDR1 KGHSH and CDR2 LQKENI. CDR3 length equals 13 residues. This CDR3 is CASSLRQEDGYTF. The CDR3 DNA sequence: TGTGCCAGCTCACTACGACAGGAAGATGGCTACACCTTC.

V is TRBV7-2 and J is TRBJ2-3, with 11 bases matching TRBD1. Germline CDR1 and CDR2: SGHTA and FQGNSA. Trimming took 0 bases from V and 5 from J; bases not matched to a gene: 4. CDR3 length: 16 residues. CDR3 amino acids: CASSLAGTGGQDTQYF. The CDR3 nucleotides are TGTGCCAGCAGCTTAGCTGGGACAGGGGGTCAAGATACGCAGTATTTT.

This chain links TRBV7-2 with TRBJ2-7; D possibly corresponds to TRBD2 (6 bases). Trimming stripped 5 bases from V and 4 bases from J, with 9 bases between. Germline V lookup: CDR1 SGHTA, CDR2 FQGNSA. CDR3 length equals 12 residues. The CDR3 here is CASSRDWYEQYF. Here the CDR3 DNA reads TGTGCCAGCAGCCGGGACTGGTACGAGCAGTACTTC.

This clone showed up just a few times. The genes are TRBV7-9 and TRBJ1-1; D not resolved. Germline assignment: CDR1 SEHNR and CDR2 FQNEAQ (reference sequence). V was cut by 8 bases and J by 4 bases, with 11 bases left in between. The CDR3 has 12 amino acids. The CDR3 bases are TGTGCCAGCGCTGGCCCATCCACTGAAGCTTTCTTT. Its translation is CASAGPSTEAFF.

This chain uses TRBV28 with TRBJ1-5; 8 nucleotides match TRBD1. The CDR3 has 17 amino acids. From germline, CDR1 is MDHEN and CDR2 SYDVKM. Trimming at V came to 6 bases and at J to 11 bases, leaving 21 bases not matched to a gene. As DNA, the CDR3 is TGTGCCAGCAGCCAGGGGGCGAGTTTCGGGTTGTCGAGGTCCCAGCATTTT. The encoded protein is CASSQGASFGLSRSQHF.

The genes are TRBV18 and TRBJ2-7, with D possibly TRBD1 on 5 matching bases. Trimming took 3 bases from V and 4 from J, leaving 10 bases between them. CDR3 length equals 13 residues. CDR1 and CDR2 from the germline V gene are KGHSH and LQKENI. The CDR3 sequence: CASSPYDSYEQYF. The CDR3 coding sequence is TGTGCCAGCTCACCCTACGACAGTTACGAGCAGTACTTC.

The rearrangement uses TRBV30 and TRBJ2-4; 7 bases line up with TRBD1. The CDR3 is 18 residues long. After removal of 1 base from V and 0 bases from J, the junction contained 12 bases not matched to a gene. Germline V gene lookup returns CDR1 GTSNPN and CDR2 SVGIG (reference sequence). CDR3 amino acids: CAWSGNHGTVKAKNIQYF. Here the CDR3 DNA reads TGTGCCTGGAGTGGCAACCACGGGACAGTGAAAGCCAAAAACATTCAGTACTTC. The full variable domain, completed using reference TRBV30 and TRBJ2-4, is SQTIHQWPATLVQPVGSPLSLECTVEGTSNPNLYWYRQAAGRGLQLLFYSVGIGQISSEVPQNLSASRPQDRQFILSSKKLLLSDSGFYLCAWSGNHGTVKAKNIQYFGAGTRLSVL.

The chain couples TRBV6-5 to TRBJ1-1, with TRBD1 as a possible D gene (5 bases). Trimming removed 2 bases from V and 4 bases from J, with 11 bases in between. CDR1 MNHEY and CDR2 SVGAGI come from the germline V gene. There are 14 residues in the CDR3. The CDR3 bases are TGTGCCAGCAGTTACGGGGAGGGGATCACTGAAGCTTTCTTT. Its translation: CASSYGEGITEAFF.

The V gene is TRBV4-3, the J gene TRBJ2-7, with D perhaps TRBD1 (5 bases). V was cut by 0 bases and J by 7 bases, with 13 bases left in between. There are 14 residues in the CDR3. Germline assignment: CDR1 LGHNA and CDR2 YSLEER. In DNA, the CDR3 is TGCGCCAGCAGCCAAGATAGGGGATCCAGGGAGCAGTACTTC. Amino acids: CASSQDRGSREQYF.

The V call is TRBV7-2, the J call TRBJ2-7; 7 nucleotides agree with TRBD2. CDR1 and CDR2 (germline): SGHTA, FQGNSA. The V segment lost 4 bases and the J segment 3 bases; nucleotides outside the gene matches: 3. The CDR3 spans 13 residues. The CDR3 sequence: CASSSPGGYEQYF. CDR3 bases: TGTGCCAGCAGCTCCCCGGGGGGCTACGAGCAGTACTTC.

The V call is TRBV6-6, the J call TRBJ1-1, with unresolved D. V lost 2 bases and J 8 bases, leaving 15 bases between the germline ends. Germline assignment: CDR1 MNHNY and CDR2 SVGAGI (reference sequence). This CDR3 is built from 14 residues. The CDR3 sequence is CASSYRWASGEAFF. The CDR3 DNA is TGTGCCAGCAGTTACCGGTGGGCGTCGGGAGAAGCTTTCTTT.

The chain carries TRBV7-9 and TRBJ2-6; maybe TRBD1 (6 bases). The CDR3 has 16 residues. Per germline, CDR1 SEHNR and CDR2 FQNEAQ (reference sequence). Trimming removed 5 bases at V and 6 bases at J, with 17 bases between. The CDR3 DNA follows: TGTGCCAGCAGCCACCCTACAGGGCGAGAGGCCAACGTCCTGACTTTC. Amino acids: CASSHPTGREANVLTF.

The chain couples TRBV9 to TRBJ1-2; 8 bases fit TRBD1. CDR1 is SGDLS, CDR2 YYNGEE, per germline. The CDR3 contains 16 residues. J was trimmed by 3 bases and V by 3 bases; bases with no gene match: 10. In nucleotides, the CDR3 is TGTGCCAGCAGCGGAGACCCTCGGACAGGGTACTATGGCTACACCTTC. As protein: CASSGDPRTGYYGYTF.

The rearrangement links TRBV4-2 to TRBJ1-1, with D uncertain. V was shortened by 2 bases and J by 8 bases, with 9 bases between the two germline ends. Germline V gene sequence: CDR1 LGHNA, CDR2 YNFKEQ. This CDR3 has 12 amino acids. CDR3 nucleotides: TGTGCCAGCAGCCAATGGGCCCGAGAAGCTTTCTTT. This encodes CASSQWAREAFF.

In its sample, this clone was seen once. V and J are TRBV6-2 or TRBV6-3 and TRBJ1-5; 10 bases fit TRBD1. V lost 4 bases, J lost 0 bases, and 15 bases stayed unmatched. Germline V CDR1 and CDR2: MNHEY, SVGEGT. CDR3 length: 20 amino acids. The CDR3 loop is CASSFNPGQGKRYSNQPQHF. For the CDR3, the DNA is TGTGCCAGCAGTTTTAATCCGGGACAGGGGAAACGATATAGCAATCAGCCCCAGCATTTT.

This clone appeared once. The chain uses TRBV5-8 and TRBJ1-1; D is uncertain. V lost 0 bases, J lost 0 bases, and 9 bases lay in between. The CDR3 loop spans 15 amino acids. Germline lookup yields CDR1 SGHTS and CDR2 YDEGEE. The CDR3 here is CASSLGEELNTEAFF. CDR3 nucleotides: TGTGCCAGCAGCTTGGGAGAAGAGCTGAACACTGAAGCTTTCTTT.